This entry lists 20 T cell receptor beta chains sequenced from one sample in a study of molecular identifiers for immune sequencing clone quantification. TCRdb reprocessed the PCR reads with MiXCR, giving one entry per CDR3 protein. This table holds 50,000 to 65,000 distinct CDR3 sequences, approximately 25% found once. Material: naive CD8+ T cells from blood, with Jurkat cell RNA spiked in. Subset defined: FACS-sorted CD8+CD4-CCR7+CD45RA+ naive T cells. The receptors here all came from a human donor in good health. Some libraries in this study had Jurkat cell RNA spiked in.

This clonotype was counted many times. This chain joins TRBV19 and TRBJ2-1, with unresolved D. The CDR3 is made up of 13 amino acids. V lost 3 bases and J 4 bases, leaving 7 bases between the germline ends. CDR1 and CDR2 from the germline V gene are LNHDA and SQIVND (reference sequence). The chain's CDR3 is CASSIAIYNEQFF. Here the CDR3 DNA reads TGTGCCAGTAGTATCGCTATTTACAATGAGCAGTTCTTC. Supplemented by reference TRBV19 and TRBJ2-1, the full variable domain reads DGGITQSPKYLFRKEGQNVTLSCEQNLNHDAMYWYRQDPGQGLRLIYYSQIVNDFQKGDIAEGYSVSREKKESFPLTVTSAQKNPTAFYLCASSIAIYNEQFFGPGTRLTVL.

The rearrangement uses TRBV29-1 and TRBJ2-5; 8 positions match TRBD1. Germline V CDR1 and CDR2: SQVTM, ANQGSEA. The CDR3 contains 15 residues. The V gene end was trimmed by 5 bases and the J gene end by 4 bases; junction bases not matched to a gene: 12. CDR3 bases: TGCAGCGTTCCTGTACCCGGGACAGGAGGAGAGACCCAGTACTTC. Translating gives CSVPVPGTGGETQYF.

This clonotype appeared a few times. The rearrangement uses TRBV30 and TRBJ2-1, with 7 bases matching TRBD1. This CDR3 is built from 13 residues. Germline V gene sequence: CDR1 GTSNPN, CDR2 SVGIG (reference sequence). Trimming cost V 5 bases and J 2 bases; bases outside gene matches: 3. In DNA, the CDR3 is TGTGCCTGGGAGACAGGGACCTACAATGAGCAGTTCTTC. Amino acid sequence: CAWETGTYNEQFF.

This clonotype was found many times. This chain joins TRBV7-9 and TRBJ2-7, with D possibly TRBD1 on 5 matching bases. Per the germline V gene, CDR1 is SEHNR and CDR2 is FQNEAQ (reference sequence). Trimming shortened V by 5 bases and J by 4 bases, and 15 bases separated the two germline ends. CDR3 length: 14 residues. CDR3 nucleotides: TGTGCCAGCAGCCCCTCAGTAGGGGTATACGAGCAGTACTTC. This translates into CASSPSVGVYEQYF.

This clonotype has just a few counts. The chain uses TRBV12-3 or TRBV12-4 and TRBJ2-1, with 7 bases matching TRBD2. Trimming cost V 5 bases and J 5 bases; bases outside gene matches: 12. The CDR3 runs 16 residues. The CDR3 sequence is CASSTIAGEEDNEQFF. The CDR3 nucleotides are TGTGCCAGCAGTACTATCGCGGGAGAAGAGGACAATGAGCAGTTCTTC.

As to this clonotype: Given a much more abundant clone one base away, this may be a read error. The CDR3 is CASSIWTGGELFF. CDR3 bases: TGTGCCAGCAGCATCTGGACAGGCGGGGAGCTGTTTTTT. This chain links TRBV5-6 with TRBJ2-2; TRBD1 matches at 7 bases. V lost 4 bases, J lost 7 bases, and 4 bases stayed unmatched. The germline V gene encodes CDR1 SGHDT and CDR2 YYEEEE. The CDR3 consists of 13 residues.

This clonotype was seen many times. The chain joins TRBV4-2 to TRBJ1-1; 9 bases map to TRBD1. Germline V gene data show CDR1 as LGHNA and CDR2 as YNFKEQ. The CDR3 has 17 amino acids. With V trimmed by 0 bases and J by 5 bases, 10 bases remained unmatched. The CDR3 spells CASSQEQTGGAGTEAFF. Written as DNA, the CDR3 is TGTGCCAGCAGCCAAGAACAAACAGGGGGCGCGGGGACTGAAGCTTTCTTT.

This clonotype was seen repeatedly, ten times or more. The J gene is TRBJ1-1, the V gene TRBV9; D perhaps matches TRBD1 (5 bases). This CDR3 spans 15 amino acids. With 4 bases removed from V and 0 bases from J, the gap between germline ends came to 13 bases. The germline V gene has CDR1 SGDLS and CDR2 YYNGEE. The CDR3: CASSITGHLNTEAFF. CDR3 in DNA: TGTGCCAGCAGCATAACTGGACACCTGAACACTGAAGCTTTCTTT.

This clonotype was counted ten times or more. The chain links TRBV6-5 to TRBJ2-7; 7 bases are shared with TRBD1. The junction had 7 bases not matched to a gene; V was cut back by 0 bases and J by 5 bases. Germline V gene data show CDR1 as MNHEY and CDR2 as SVGAGI. This CDR3 is 15 amino acids long. The CDR3 loop is CASSYSGDRVDEQYF. In nucleotides, the CDR3 is TGTGCCAGCAGTTACTCGGGAGACAGGGTCGACGAGCAGTACTTC.

This clonotype was picked up many times. V gene TRBV7-2 combines with J gene TRBJ1-4; 8 nucleotides align to TRBD1. The CDR3 runs to 16 residues. Germline lookup yields CDR1 SGHTA and CDR2 FQGNSA. V lost 3 bases and J lost 3; bases outside the gene matches: 6. Written as DNA, the CDR3 is TGTGCCAGCAGCTTCGACAGGGGCTCATCTAATGAAAAACTGTTTTTT. Amino acids: CASSFDRGSSNEKLFF.

Concerning this clonotype itself: A much larger clonotype is one base distant, so this may be a read error. The chain joins TRBV6-1 to TRBJ1-5; D gene unclear. The ends were cut back, 5 bases at V and 0 bases at J, with 11 bases in the middle. The CDR3 length is 15 residues. Germline V lookup: CDR1 MNHNS, CDR2 SASEGT. Here the CDR3 DNA reads TGTGCCAGCAGTAAATATGGGAATAGCAATCAGCCCCAGCATTTT. This codes for CASSKYGNSNQPQHF.

The table lists this clonotype with many counts. CDR3 sequence reads: CASSRVFSGGDTDTQYF. The DNA for the CDR3 is TGCGCCAGCAGCCGAGTGTTTAGCGGGGGGGACACAGATACGCAGTATTTT. This chain joins TRBV4-3 and TRBJ2-3; TRBD2 matches at 11 bases. V lost 4 bases and J lost 2; bases outside the gene matches: 8. The CDR3 has 17 amino acids. The germline CDR1 and CDR2 sequences are LGHNA and YSLEER.

Details on this clonotype: This may arise from a read error, as a much more abundant clone is one base away. The chain uses TRBV27 and TRBJ2-6; D may match TRBD1 or TRBD2 (5 bases each). This CDR3 is built from 15 residues. The germline gives CDR1 MNHEY, CDR2 SMNVEV (reference sequence). CDR3 nucleotide sequence: TGTGCCAGCAGTTTATTAGGGACCGGGGACAACGTCCTGACTTTC. Translated: CASSLLGTGDNVLTF.

This clonotype was seen at least ten times. This sequence joins TRBV13 and TRBJ2-3, with D unresolved. CDR1 and CDR2 (germline): PRHDT, FYEKMQ (reference sequence). V was pared by 1 base and J by 4 bases, with 9 bases between. There are 14 residues in the CDR3. In DNA, the CDR3 is TGTGCCAGCAGCTTAGCCATACAGCCAGATACGCAGTATTTT. The encoded protein is CASSLAIQPDTQYF.

This clonotype has a handful of counts. The V call is TRBV11-2, the J call TRBJ2-7; unclear D gene. Trimming pared 1 base from V and 0 bases from J, leaving 10 bases between. Per the germline V gene, CDR1 is SGHAT and CDR2 is FQNNGV. This CDR3 is 15 amino acids long. CDR3 sequence: CASSLGAASSYEQYF. The CDR3 DNA is TGTGCCAGCAGCTTAGGAGCTGCATCCTCCTACGAGCAGTACTTC.

This chain links TRBV6-2 or TRBV6-3 with TRBJ2-1, with D possibly matching TRBD2 (5 bases). Trimming took off 5 bases at V and 4 bases at J, with 9 bases between the two ends. Germline CDR1 is MNHEY and CDR2 is SVGEGT. The CDR3 has 13 amino acids. The CDR3 DNA is TGTGCCAGCAGTGTACTAGTGTACAATGAGCAGTTCTTC. Translated: CASSVLVYNEQFF.

The V and J genes are TRBV28 and TRBJ2-1, with TRBD2 as a possible D gene (5 bases). Trimming took 2 bases from V and 7 from J, leaving 12 bases between them. Germline CDR1 and CDR2: MDHEN and SYDVKM. The CDR3 is 14 amino acids. The CDR3 spells CASSLTGTKNEQFF. Here the CDR3 DNA reads TGTGCCAGCAGTTTAACGGGAACGAAGAATGAGCAGTTCTTC.

Of note for this clonotype: It may be a read error: a sequence one base away is much more abundant. The conserved phenylalanine or tryptophan normally closing the CDR3 is absent here, so this likely arose from a read error. This chain uses TRBV29-1 with TRBJ2-7, with 8 bases aligning to TRBD1. CDR1 and CDR2 from the germline V gene are SQVTM and ANQGSEA. The junction had 8 bases not matched to a gene; V was cut back by 6 bases and J by 4 bases. There are 13 residues in the CDR3. The CDR3 spells CSVPGQDRYEQYL. CDR3 nucleotide sequence: TGCAGCGTCCCGGGACAGGATCGATACGAGCAGTACCTC.

The V and J genes are TRBV18 and TRBJ2-1; tentatively, D is TRBD1 (6 bases). Trimming removed 5 bases from V and 5 bases from J, with 13 bases in between. Germline V gives CDR1 KGHSH, CDR2 LQKENI. The CDR3 loop spans 14 amino acids. CDR3 sequence: CASSESGDNNEQFF. CDR3 sequence (DNA): TGTGCCAGCTCAGAAAGTGGGGACAACAATGAGCAGTTCTTC.

This clonotype was counted at least ten times. The rearrangement uses TRBV2 and TRBJ1-2; D not certain. Per the germline V gene, CDR1 is SNHLY and CDR2 is FYNNEI. The CDR3 has 13 amino acids. Trimming removed 6 bases from V and 2 bases from J, with 10 bases in between. The DNA for the CDR3 is TGTGCCAGCAGCACCGTGATAAACTATGGCTACACCTTC. Its protein product is CASSTVINYGYTF.